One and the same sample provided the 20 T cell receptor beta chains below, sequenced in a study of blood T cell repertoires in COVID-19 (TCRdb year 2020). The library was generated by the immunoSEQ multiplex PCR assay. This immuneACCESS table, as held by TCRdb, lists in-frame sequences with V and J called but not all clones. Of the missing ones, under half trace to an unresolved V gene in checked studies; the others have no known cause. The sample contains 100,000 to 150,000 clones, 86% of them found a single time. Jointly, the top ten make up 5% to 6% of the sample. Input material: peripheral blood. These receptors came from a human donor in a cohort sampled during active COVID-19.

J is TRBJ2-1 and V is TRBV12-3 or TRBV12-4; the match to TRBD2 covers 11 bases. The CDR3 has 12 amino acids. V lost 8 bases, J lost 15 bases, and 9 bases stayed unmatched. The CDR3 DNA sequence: TGTGCCAGCTCTCCACTAGCGGGAGTCCTGTTCTTC. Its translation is CASSPLAGVLFF.

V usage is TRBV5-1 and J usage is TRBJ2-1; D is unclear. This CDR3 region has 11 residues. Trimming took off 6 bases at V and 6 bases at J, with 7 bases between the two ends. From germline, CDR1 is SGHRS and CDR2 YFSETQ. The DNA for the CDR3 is TGCGCCAGCATGACGGGCAATGAGCAGTTCTTC. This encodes CASMTGNEQFF.

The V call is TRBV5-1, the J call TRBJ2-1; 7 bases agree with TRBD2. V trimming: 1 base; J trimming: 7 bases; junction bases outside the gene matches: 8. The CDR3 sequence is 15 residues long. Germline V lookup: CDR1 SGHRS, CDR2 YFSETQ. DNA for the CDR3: TGCGCCAGCAGCTTGTTTGCGGGAGACAAGAATGAGCAGTTCTTC. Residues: CASSLFAGDKNEQFF.

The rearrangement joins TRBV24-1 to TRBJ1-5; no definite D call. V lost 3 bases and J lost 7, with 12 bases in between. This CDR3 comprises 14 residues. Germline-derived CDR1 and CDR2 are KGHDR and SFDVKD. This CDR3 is CATSDPGTGQPQHF. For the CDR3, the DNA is TGTGCCACCAGTGATCCTGGAACGGGACAGCCCCAGCATTTT.

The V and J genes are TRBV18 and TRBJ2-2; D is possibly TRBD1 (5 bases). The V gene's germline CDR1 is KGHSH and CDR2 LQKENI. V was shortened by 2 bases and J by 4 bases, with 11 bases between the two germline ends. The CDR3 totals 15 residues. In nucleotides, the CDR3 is TGTGCCAGCTCACCAATTCAGGGCTCCACCGGGGAGCTGTTTTTT. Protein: CASSPIQGSTGELFF.

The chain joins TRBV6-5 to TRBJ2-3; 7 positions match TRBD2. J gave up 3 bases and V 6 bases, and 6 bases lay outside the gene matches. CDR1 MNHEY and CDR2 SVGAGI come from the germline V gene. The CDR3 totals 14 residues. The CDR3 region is CASSRTRRTDTQYF. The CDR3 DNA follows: TGTGCCAGCAGCCGGACTAGGCGGACAGATACGCAGTATTTT.

In DNA form, the CDR3 reads TGCAGTGCTAGTGAGGGACTGAGGGAGGGCTCCTACGAGCAGTACTTC. It encodes CSASEGLREGSYEQYF. The chain combines TRBV20-1 with TRBJ2-7, with 7 bases fitting TRBD2. Trimming removed 3 bases from V and 0 bases from J; junction bases left unmatched: 11. From germline, CDR1 is DFQATT and CDR2 SNEGSKA (reference sequence). The CDR3 extends over 16 amino acids.

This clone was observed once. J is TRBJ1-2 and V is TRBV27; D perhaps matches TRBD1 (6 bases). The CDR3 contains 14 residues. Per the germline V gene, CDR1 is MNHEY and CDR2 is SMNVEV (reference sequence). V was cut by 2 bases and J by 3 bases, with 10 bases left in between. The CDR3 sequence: CASSLVQGYYGYTF. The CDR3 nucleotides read TGTGCCAGCAGTTTAGTCCAGGGGTACTATGGCTACACCTTC.

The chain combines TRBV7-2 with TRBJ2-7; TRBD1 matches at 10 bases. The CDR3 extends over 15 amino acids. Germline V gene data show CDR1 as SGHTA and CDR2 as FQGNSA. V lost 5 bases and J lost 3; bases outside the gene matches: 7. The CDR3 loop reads CASSKAGTGVYEQYF. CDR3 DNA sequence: TGTGCCAGCAGCAAAGCCGGGACAGGGGTCTACGAGCAGTACTTC.

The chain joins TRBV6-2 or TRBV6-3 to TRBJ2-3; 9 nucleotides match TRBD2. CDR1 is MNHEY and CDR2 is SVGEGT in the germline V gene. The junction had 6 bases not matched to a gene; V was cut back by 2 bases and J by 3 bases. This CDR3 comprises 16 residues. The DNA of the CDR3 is TGTGCCAGCAGTTACGGAGCGGGAGGAAGTACAGATACGCAGTATTTT. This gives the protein CASSYGAGGSTDTQYF.

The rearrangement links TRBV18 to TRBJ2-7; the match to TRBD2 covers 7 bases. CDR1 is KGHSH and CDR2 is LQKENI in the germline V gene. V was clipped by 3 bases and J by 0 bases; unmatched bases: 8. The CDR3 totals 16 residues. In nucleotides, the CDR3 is TGTGCCAGCTCACCCGTTGAGGGAGGGCTCTCCTACGAGCAGTACTTC. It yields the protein CASSPVEGGLSYEQYF.

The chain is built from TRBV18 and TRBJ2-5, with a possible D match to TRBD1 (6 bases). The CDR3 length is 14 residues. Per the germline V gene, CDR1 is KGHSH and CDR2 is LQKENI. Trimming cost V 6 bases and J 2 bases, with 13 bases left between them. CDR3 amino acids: CASSYGQPQETQYF. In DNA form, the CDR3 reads TGTGCCAGCTCCTACGGACAGCCGCAAGAGACCCAGTACTTC.

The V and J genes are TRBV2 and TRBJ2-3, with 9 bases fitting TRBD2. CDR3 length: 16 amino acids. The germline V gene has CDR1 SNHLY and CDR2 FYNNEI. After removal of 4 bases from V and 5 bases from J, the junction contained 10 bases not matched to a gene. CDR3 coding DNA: TGTGCCAGCAGTGTACTAGCGGGTATTTCTGTAGATACGCAGTATTTT. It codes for CASSVLAGISVDTQYF.

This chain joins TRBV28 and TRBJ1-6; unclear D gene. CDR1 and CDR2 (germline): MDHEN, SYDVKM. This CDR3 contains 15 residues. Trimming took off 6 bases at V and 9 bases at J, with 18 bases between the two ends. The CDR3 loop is CASRASGSQSSPLHF. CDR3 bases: TGTGCCAGCAGGGCCTCCGGGAGCCAAAGTTCACCCCTCCACTTT.

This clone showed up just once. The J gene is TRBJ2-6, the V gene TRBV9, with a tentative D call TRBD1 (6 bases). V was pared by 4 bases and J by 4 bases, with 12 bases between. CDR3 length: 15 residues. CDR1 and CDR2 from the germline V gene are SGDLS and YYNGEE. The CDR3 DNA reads TGTGCCAGCAGCCCCCAGGGGTCAGGGGCCAACGTCCTGACTTTC. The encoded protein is CASSPQGSGANVLTF.

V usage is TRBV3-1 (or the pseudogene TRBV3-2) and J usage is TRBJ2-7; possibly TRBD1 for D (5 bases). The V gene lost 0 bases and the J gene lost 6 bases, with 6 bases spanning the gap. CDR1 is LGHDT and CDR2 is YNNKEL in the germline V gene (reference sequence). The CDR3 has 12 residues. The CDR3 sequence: CASSQEGVEQYF. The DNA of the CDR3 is TGTGCCAGCAGCCAAGAAGGGGTCGAGCAGTACTTC.

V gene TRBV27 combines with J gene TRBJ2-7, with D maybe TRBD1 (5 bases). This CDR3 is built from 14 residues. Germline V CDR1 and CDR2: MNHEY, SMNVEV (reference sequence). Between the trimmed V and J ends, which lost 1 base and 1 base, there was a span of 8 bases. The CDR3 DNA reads TGTGCCAGCAGTTTATGGGCAGGGTCCTACGAGCAGTACTTC. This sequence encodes CASSLWAGSYEQYF.

The CDR3 bases are TGCGCCAGCAGCATCCGGACAGACACTGAAGCTTTCTTT. Amino acid sequence: CASSIRTDTEAFF. V is TRBV5-1 and J is TRBJ1-1, with D possibly matching TRBD1 (6 bases). The V gene lost 4 bases and the J gene lost 3 bases, with 10 bases spanning the gap. This CDR3 region has 13 residues. Germline V CDR1 and CDR2: SGHRS, YFSETQ.

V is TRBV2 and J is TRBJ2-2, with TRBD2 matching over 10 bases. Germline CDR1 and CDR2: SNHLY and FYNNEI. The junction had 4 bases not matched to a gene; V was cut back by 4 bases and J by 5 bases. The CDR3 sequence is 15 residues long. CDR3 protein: CASSGSGRVTGELFF. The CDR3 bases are TGTGCCAGCAGTGGGAGCGGGAGGGTGACCGGGGAGCTGTTTTTT.

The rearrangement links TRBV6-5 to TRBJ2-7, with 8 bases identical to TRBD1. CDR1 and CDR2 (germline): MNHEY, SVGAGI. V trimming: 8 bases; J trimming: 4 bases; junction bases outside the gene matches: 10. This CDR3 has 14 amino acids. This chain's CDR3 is CASSQRQGAYEQYF. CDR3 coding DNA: TGTGCCAGCTCACAACGCCAGGGGGCTTACGAGCAGTACTTC.